Below are 15 T cell receptor beta chains sequenced from a single sample in a study of shared clonotypes between healthy human individuals. Sequenced by immunoSEQ multiplex PCR; TCRdb stores in-frame clones only, minus some. The sample consists of about 1.9 million clones, just over 90% of them appearing once. Naivety among CD8 cells was defined by CD45RO negativity and positive CCR7 selection, thereby excluding terminally differentiated effector memory CD45RA+ cells. Material: naive CD8+ T cells from PBMCs. These receptors all stem from a man aged 18-30 years in good health. Some clones in this sample may be carry-over from other donors' samples.

The J gene is TRBJ1-2, the V gene TRBV4-3, with 9 bases that match TRBD1. CDR1 is LGHNA, CDR2 YSLEER, per germline. V lost 0 bases to trimming and J lost 7 bases; unmatched junction nucleotides: 6. The CDR3 runs 15 residues. The CDR3 region has the DNA TGCGCCAGCAGCCAAGACCGGCGGACAGGGGCTGGCTACACCTTC. It yields the protein CASSQDRRTGAGYTF.

This chain joins TRBV30 and TRBJ2-7; D perhaps matches TRBD1 (7 bases). V shed 3 bases and J shed 3 bases, with 15 bases lying between them. In germline, CDR1 is GTSNPN, CDR2 SVGIG (reference sequence). The CDR3 consists of 14 residues. The DNA of the CDR3 is TGTGCCTGGAGCCCCTCAGGGGGGTTCTACGAGCAGTACTTC. Its translation: CAWSPSGGFYEQYF.

This chain links TRBV5-1 with TRBJ2-1; TRBD2 matches 11 bases. V shed 4 bases, J shed 5 bases, and the junction held 11 bases outside the gene matches. Germline assignment: CDR1 SGHRS and CDR2 YFSETQ. This CDR3 has 17 residues. The DNA for the CDR3 is TGCGCCAGCAGCCCCCAGATAGCGGGAGGGCCCCACAATGAGCAGTTCTTC. Translated: CASSPQIAGGPHNEQFF.

In this sample, this clone turned up a few times. Here the CDR3 DNA reads TGTGCCAGCAGTTACTCCGCTGGGAACACTGAAGCTTTCTTT. The encoded protein is CASSYSAGNTEAFF. The chain recombines TRBV6-6 with TRBJ1-1; D not certain. Per the germline V gene, CDR1 is MNHNY and CDR2 is SVGAGI (reference sequence). V was pared by 0 bases and J by 1 base, with 6 bases between. The CDR3 covers 14 residues.

For this clone: At the DNA level, this CDR3 is encoded by other sequences in the same sample as well. The J gene is TRBJ2-2, the V gene TRBV18; D is uncertain. Trimming shortened V by 3 bases and J by 5 bases, and 4 bases separated the two germline ends. The CDR3 has 12 residues. The germline CDR1 and CDR2 sequences are KGHSH and LQKENI. The CDR3 nucleotides are TGTGCCAGCTCACCTTTTACCGGGGAGCTGTTTTTT. This encodes CASSPFTGELFF.

This clone was recorded only once. V and J are TRBV7-9 and TRBJ2-7; D may be TRBD2 (5 bases). V dropped 5 bases and J dropped 4 bases, with 15 bases sitting between them. Germline V gives CDR1 SEHNR, CDR2 FQNEAQ (reference sequence). The CDR3 is made up of 14 amino acids. The CDR3 here is CASSTGILDYEQYF. In DNA, the CDR3 is TGTGCCAGCAGCACCGGGATCTTGGATTACGAGCAGTACTTC. The whole variable domain, remainder taken from reference TRBV7-9 and TRBJ2-7, is DTGVSQNPRHKITKRGQNVTFRCDPISEHNRLYWYRQTLGQGPEFLTYFQNEAQLEKSRLLSDRFSAERPKGSFSTLEIQRTEQGDSAMYLCASSTGILDYEQYFGPGTRLTVT.

About this clone itself: Other nucleotide sequences in the sample specify the same CDR3. The chain carries TRBV6-5 and TRBJ2-7; perhaps TRBD2 as D (6 bases). This CDR3 is 14 amino acids long. V lost 2 bases and J 6 bases, leaving 14 bases between the germline ends. The V gene's germline CDR1 is MNHEY and CDR2 SVGAGI. The CDR3 is CASSYAEGRGEQYF. CDR3 in DNA: TGTGCCAGCAGTTACGCGGAGGGCCGGGGCGAGCAGTACTTC.

This clone was detected once. This chain joins TRBV7-6 and TRBJ2-2, with 9 bases identical to TRBD2. The V and J ends lost 1 base and 0 bases, in that order; junction bases with no gene match: 3. The CDR3 has 17 amino acids. Germline CDR1 is SGHVS and CDR2 is FNYEAQ. The chain's CDR3 is CASSLVGGRANTGELFF. For the CDR3, the DNA is TGTGCCAGCAGCTTAGTGGGCGGGAGGGCGAACACCGGGGAGCTGTTTTTT.

The chain combines TRBV5-5 with TRBJ2-5, with TRBD1 matching over 10 bases. The germline V gene encodes CDR1 SGHKS and CDR2 YYEKEE (reference sequence). This CDR3 contains 14 residues. Germline trimming cut 4 bases from V and 5 bases from J; bases unmatched to any gene: 5. Written as DNA, the CDR3 is TGTGCCAGCAGCCCGACAGGGGGCGTGGAGACCCAGTACTTC. This gives the protein CASSPTGGVETQYF.

The rearrangement uses TRBV20-1 and TRBJ1-2, with 7 bases fitting TRBD1. The CDR3 runs to 11 residues. V trimming: 6 bases; J trimming: 8 bases; junction bases outside the gene matches: 6. Germline CDR1 reads DFQATT; CDR2 reads SNEGSKA (reference sequence). The DNA of the CDR3 is TGCAGTGCCGTGGGGACAGCGGGCTACACCTTC. Amino acids: CSAVGTAGYTF.

The chain carries TRBV11-1 and TRBJ2-5; 7 bases match TRBD2. V gave up 0 bases and J gave up 2 bases; unmatched junction bases: 6. The CDR3 length is 16 residues. Germline assignment: CDR1 SGHAT and CDR2 FQDESV (reference sequence). The CDR3 DNA sequence: TGTGCCAGCAGCTTAGCAGGGGAGGGCCGACAAGAGACCCAGTACTTC. As protein: CASSLAGEGRQETQYF.

The gene calls are TRBV7-9 and TRBJ2-2, with D unclear. V was clipped by 6 bases and J by 1 base, with 12 bases between them. Per germline, CDR1 SEHNR and CDR2 FQNEAQ (reference sequence). The CDR3 runs 15 residues. The CDR3 sequence is CASSGRTWNTGELFF. The CDR3, as DNA: TGTGCCAGCAGTGGACGGACCTGGAACACCGGGGAGCTGTTTTTT.

Details on this clone: In the same sample, other DNA sequences code for this CDR3. V gene TRBV6-5 combines with J gene TRBJ2-3; 10 nucleotides match TRBD2. V dropped 2 bases and J dropped 2; count of bases not matched to a gene: 1. In germline, CDR1 is MNHEY, CDR2 SVGAGI. The CDR3 has 15 amino acids. CDR3 region: CASSYLAGDTDTQYF. The DNA of the CDR3 is TGTGCCAGCAGTTACCTAGCGGGAGACACAGATACGCAGTATTTT.

This clone was observed a few times. The chain recombines TRBV7-8 with TRBJ2-7; 7 nucleotides agree with TRBD1. Germline V CDR1 and CDR2: SGHVS, FQNEAQ. The CDR3 length is 14 residues. V shed 5 bases, J shed 3 bases, and the junction held 7 bases outside the gene matches. In DNA, the CDR3 is TGTGCCAGCAGCCTACGGACAGGTCTCTACGAGCAGTACTTC. Translated, it gives CASSLRTGLYEQYF.

The chain is built from TRBV27 and TRBJ1-1; 8 bases match TRBD1. CDR1 and CDR2 from the germline V gene are MNHEY and SMNVEV (reference sequence). Trimming removed 6 bases from V and 1 base from J; junction bases left unmatched: 10. This CDR3 spans 16 amino acids. This CDR3 reads CASSVTQGAWNTEAFF. Here the CDR3 DNA reads TGTGCCAGCAGCGTGACGCAGGGGGCTTGGAACACTGAAGCTTTCTTT.